Each of the 17 T cell receptor beta chains below was sequenced from the same sample in a study of blood T cell repertoires in COVID-19. TCRdb's copy holds only in-frame clones and misses some; the assay was immunoSEQ multiplex PCR. The repertoire holds 70,000 to 90,000 clones, with approximately 82% as singletons. Specimen: peripheral blood. The receptors derive from a woman older than 75 with acute or convalescent COVID-19.

This clone was observed a handful of times. The rearrangement links TRBV19 to TRBJ2-1; 10 positions agree with TRBD2. This CDR3 contains 14 residues. Per germline, CDR1 LNHDA and CDR2 SQIVND (reference sequence). The ends lost 4 bases at V and 6 bases at J; junction bases unmatched: 3. The CDR3 nucleotides read TGTGCCAGTAGTAGGACTAGCGGAATCAATGAGCAGTTCTTC. This sequence encodes CASSRTSGINEQFF.

The chain carries TRBV10-3 and TRBJ1-2; D uncertain. Germline V CDR1 and CDR2: ENHRY, SYGVKD. V was pared by 6 bases and J by 2 bases, with 7 bases between. The CDR3 runs 12 residues. The CDR3 reads CAISLENYGYTF. The CDR3 DNA is TGTGCCATCAGCCTAGAGAACTATGGCTACACCTTC.

The rearrangement uses TRBV11-2 and TRBJ2-3; 7 bases agree with TRBD2. CDR3 size: 15 residues. The germline CDR1 and CDR2 sequences are SGHAT and FQNNGV. With V trimmed by 6 bases and J by 5 bases, 11 bases remained unmatched. CDR3 nucleotide sequence: TGTGCCAGCAGGATAGCAGGACTAGAGGGAGATACGCAGTATTTT. Translated: CASRIAGLEGDTQYF.

The chain is built from TRBV7-9 and TRBJ2-3, with 7 bases identical to TRBD2. Germline V gives CDR1 SEHNR, CDR2 FQNEAQ (reference sequence). The CDR3 length is 17 residues. After removal of 4 bases from V and 0 bases from J, the junction contained 10 bases not matched to a gene. This CDR3 is CASSSLQAGISTDTQYF. The CDR3 DNA sequence: TGTGCCAGCAGCTCCCTTCAAGCGGGGATTAGCACAGATACGCAGTATTTT.

This chain uses TRBV19 with TRBJ1-2; no clear D. Germline V gene data show CDR1 as LNHDA and CDR2 as SQIVND (reference sequence). V gave up 7 bases and J gave up 1 base, with 10 bases separating them. The CDR3 has 13 residues. The CDR3 protein is CASTPDFNYGYTF. CDR3 DNA: TGTGCCAGTACCCCAGACTTTAACTATGGCTACACCTTC.

V usage is TRBV27 and J usage is TRBJ2-1, with 7 bases that match TRBD1. This CDR3 is 15 amino acids long. The germline gives CDR1 MNHEY, CDR2 SMNVEV (reference sequence). J gave up 1 base and V 5 bases, and 5 bases lay outside the gene matches. The CDR3 here is CASSPRTGSYNEQFF. Here the CDR3 DNA reads TGTGCCAGCAGTCCAAGGACAGGATCCTACAATGAGCAGTTCTTC.

The chain has TRBV3-1 (or the pseudogene TRBV3-2) and TRBJ1-4, with unresolved D. V was cut by 4 bases and J by 5 bases, with 8 bases left in between. This CDR3 is built from 13 residues. The V gene's germline CDR1 is LGHDT and CDR2 YNNKEL (reference sequence). Here the CDR3 reads CASSLRGNEKLFF. CDR3 nucleotides: TGTGCCAGCAGCCTTCGCGGGAATGAAAAACTGTTTTTT.

This rearrangement joins TRBV5-4 to TRBJ1-6; no clear D gene. Per germline, CDR1 SGHNT and CDR2 YYREEE (reference sequence). The V gene lost 4 bases and the J gene lost 9 bases, with 17 bases spanning the gap. The CDR3 loop spans 15 amino acids. For the CDR3, the DNA is TGTGCCAGCAGCCCTGAGGTGGTAGGTTCTTCACCCCTCCACTTT. It specifies CASSPEVVGSSPLHF.

This chain links TRBV19 with TRBJ2-3; 7 bases map to TRBD2. After removal of 6 bases from V and 2 bases from J, the junction contained 11 bases not matched to a gene. This CDR3 is 16 amino acids long. The germline CDR1 and CDR2 sequences are LNHDA and SQIVND (reference sequence). This chain's CDR3 is CASSPIGGGATDTQYF. The CDR3 DNA is TGTGCCAGTAGCCCGATAGGCGGGGGAGCCACAGATACGCAGTATTTT.

The chain employs TRBV3-1 (or the pseudogene TRBV3-2) and TRBJ2-7; D gene uncertain. CDR1 and CDR2 (germline): LGHDT, YNNKEL (reference sequence). This CDR3 comprises 14 residues. The ends were cut back, 1 base at V and 0 bases at J, with 7 bases in the middle. This chain's CDR3 is CASSQGSLSYEQYF. The CDR3 bases are TGTGCCAGCAGCCAAGGTTCACTCTCCTACGAGCAGTACTTC.

The table lists this clone with a few counts. The chain employs TRBV14 and TRBJ1-2, with D tentatively TRBD1 (6 bases). Germline V gene data show CDR1 as SGHDN and CDR2 as FVKESK. Trimming left V 3 bases short and J 8 bases short, with 19 bases between. This CDR3 has 15 residues. CDR3 bases: TGTGCCAGCAGCCAGGGGGCCGGTGTCTTGAAAGGCTACACCTTC. It yields the protein CASSQGAGVLKGYTF.

The genes are TRBV5-1 and TRBJ2-6, with D possibly matching TRBD2 (6 bases). From germline, CDR1 is SGHRS and CDR2 YFSETQ. This CDR3 has 18 amino acids. The V gene lost 0 bases and the J gene lost 3 bases, with 16 bases spanning the gap. The CDR3 protein is CASSLALIGGVGANVLTF. CDR3 coding DNA: TGCGCCAGCAGCTTGGCTTTGATCGGGGGTGTTGGGGCCAACGTCCTGACTTTC.

The genes are TRBV3-1 (or the pseudogene TRBV3-2) and TRBJ2-5; D might be TRBD1 (5 bases). Germline assignment: CDR1 LGHDT and CDR2 YNNKEL (reference sequence). Trimming cost V 4 bases and J 3 bases, with 12 bases left between them. The CDR3 covers 14 residues. The CDR3 region is CASSPYRFKETQYF. DNA of the CDR3: TGTGCCAGCAGCCCATACAGGTTTAAAGAGACCCAGTACTTC.

The chain couples TRBV2 to TRBJ2-7; 12 nucleotides agree with TRBD2. The germline CDR1 and CDR2 sequences are SNHLY and FYNNEI. Trimming cost V 5 bases and J 8 bases; bases outside gene matches: 7. This CDR3 comprises 14 residues. The CDR3 nucleotides are TGTGCCAGCAGTACCTCAGGACTAGCGGGGAAGCAGTACTTC. Its protein is CASSTSGLAGKQYF.

As for this clone: The sample has other DNA sequences that encode this CDR3 too. The chain uses TRBV28 and TRBJ2-7, with 12 positions matching TRBD1. V lost 4 bases to trimming and J lost 5 bases; unmatched junction nucleotides: 6. The CDR3 length is 15 residues. CDR1 MDHEN and CDR2 SYDVKM come from the germline V gene. The CDR3 here is CASSSPGTGGNEQYF. The CDR3, as DNA: TGTGCCAGCAGTTCCCCTGGGACAGGGGGCAACGAGCAGTACTTC.

The rearrangement links TRBV3-1 (or the pseudogene TRBV3-2) to TRBJ1-2, with D hard to call. V lost 3 bases and J lost 2, with 25 bases in between. This CDR3 comprises 19 residues. The germline gives CDR1 LGHDT, CDR2 YNNKEL (reference sequence). The CDR3 spells CASSHQPTLLTDRNYGYTF. In nucleotides, the CDR3 is TGTGCCAGCAGCCATCAACCGACTCTGTTAACGGATCGGAACTATGGCTACACCTTC.

The CDR3 DNA is TGTGCCAGTAGCCGTACAATTATACAGGGGAACACTGAAGCTTTCTTT. Translation: CASSRTIIQGNTEAFF. The chain carries TRBV19 and TRBJ1-1; the D gene is possibly TRBD1 (6 bases). CDR1 is LNHDA and CDR2 is SQIVND in the germline V gene (reference sequence). CDR3 size: 16 residues. V shed 6 bases and J shed 1 base, with 18 bases lying between them.